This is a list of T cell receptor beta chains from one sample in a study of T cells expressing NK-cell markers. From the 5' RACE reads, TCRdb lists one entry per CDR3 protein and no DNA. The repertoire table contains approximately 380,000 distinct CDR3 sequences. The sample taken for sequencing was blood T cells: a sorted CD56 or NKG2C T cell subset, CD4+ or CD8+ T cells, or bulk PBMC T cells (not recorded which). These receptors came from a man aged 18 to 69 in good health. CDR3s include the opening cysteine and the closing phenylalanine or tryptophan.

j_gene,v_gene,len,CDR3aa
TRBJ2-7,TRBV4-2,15,CASSQDRVSSYEQYF
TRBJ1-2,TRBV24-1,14,CATSDGDRVRGYTF
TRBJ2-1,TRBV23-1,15,CASSAQQGAQDEQFF
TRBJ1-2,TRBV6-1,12,CASSEGGYGYTF
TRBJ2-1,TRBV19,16,CASSHIAGGSYNEQFF
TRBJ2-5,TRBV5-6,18,CASSFAGTSGGAGETQYF
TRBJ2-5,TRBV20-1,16,CSARDLGRGRGVTQYF
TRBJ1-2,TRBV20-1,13,CSAREGSGYGYTF
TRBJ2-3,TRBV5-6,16,CASSFLTGGYTDTQYF
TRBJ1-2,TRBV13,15,CASSAEGQGRDGYTF
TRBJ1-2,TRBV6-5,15,CASSYSNAGRSGYTF
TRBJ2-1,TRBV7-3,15,CASSLTTGAYNEQFF
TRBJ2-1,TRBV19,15,CASSIGQTVYNEQFF
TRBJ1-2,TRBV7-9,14,CATEGQALRYGYTF
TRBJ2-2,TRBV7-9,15,CASSLPRTGAGELFF
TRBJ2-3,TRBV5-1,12,CASSGGLDTQYF
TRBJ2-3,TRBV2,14,CASRLAGAVDTQYF
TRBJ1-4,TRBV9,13,CASSPRSGEKLFF
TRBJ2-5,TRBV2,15,CASSGILAGGQTQYF
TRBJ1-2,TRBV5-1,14,CASSDGAGLYGYTF
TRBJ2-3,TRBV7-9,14,CASSGRRGTDTQYF
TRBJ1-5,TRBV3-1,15,CASSQSGARNQPQHF
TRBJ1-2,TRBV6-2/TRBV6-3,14,CASSYGDTAYGYTF
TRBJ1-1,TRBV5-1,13,CASSQRQGIEAFF
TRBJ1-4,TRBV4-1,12,CASSPGNEKLFF
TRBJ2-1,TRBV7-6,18,CASSSRGEQGALFNEQFF
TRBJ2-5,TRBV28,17,CASSLSYRDLHQETQYF
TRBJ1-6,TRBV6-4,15,CASSDTRARNSPLHF
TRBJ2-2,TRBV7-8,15,CASSDNQHNTGELFF
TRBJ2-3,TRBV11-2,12,CASSLDASAQYF
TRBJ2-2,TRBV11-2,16,CATSTSGLFNTGELFF
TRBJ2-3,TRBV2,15,CASTAENVGTDTQYF
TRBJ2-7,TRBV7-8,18,CASSLPWGMGQGSHEQYF
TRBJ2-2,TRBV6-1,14,CASNAGDRTGELFF
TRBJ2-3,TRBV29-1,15,CSVAQEVYSFDTQYF
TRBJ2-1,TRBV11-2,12,CASSSVSWGQFF
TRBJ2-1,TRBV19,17,CASSIGTGRGYENEQFF
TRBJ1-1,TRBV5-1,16,CASSLDLPGQNTEAFF
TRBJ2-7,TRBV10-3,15,CAISASHEASYEQYF
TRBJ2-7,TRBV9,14,CASSVRDYFYEQYF
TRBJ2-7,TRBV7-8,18,CASSFFRTSGGGIYEQYF
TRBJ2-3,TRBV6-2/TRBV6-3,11,CASSQRDTQYF
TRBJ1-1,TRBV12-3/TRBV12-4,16,CASSLIGRQENTEAFF
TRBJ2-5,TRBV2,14,CASGPQGVRETQYF
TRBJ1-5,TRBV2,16,CASSEARASGNQPQHF
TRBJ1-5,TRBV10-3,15,CAISESVGRGQPQHF
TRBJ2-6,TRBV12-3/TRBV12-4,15,CASAGRVAGANVLTF
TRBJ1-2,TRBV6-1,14,CASSPLGTGGRYTF
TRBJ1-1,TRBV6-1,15,CASTMMSVGLTEAFF
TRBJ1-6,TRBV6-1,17,CASSGEGPSSYNSPLHF
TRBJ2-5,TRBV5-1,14,CATSFGHPQETQYF
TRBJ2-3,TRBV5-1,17,CASSYGVGTGGSNTQYF
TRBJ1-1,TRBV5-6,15,CASNELGGGGTEAFF
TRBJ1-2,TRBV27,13,CASSLERGGGYTF
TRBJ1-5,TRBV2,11,CASRLSGPQHF
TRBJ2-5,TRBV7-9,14,CASSLDGIQETQYF
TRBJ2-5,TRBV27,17,CASSLGAGTGWRETQYF
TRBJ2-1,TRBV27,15,CASSWYFSTDNEQFF
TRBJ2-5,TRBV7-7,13,CASSSQQGGTQYF